Presented here are 29 T cell receptor beta chains from one specimen sequenced in a study of T cell changes during pregnancy in multiple sclerosis. Assay used: immunoSEQ multiplex PCR; TCRdb lists only in-frame clones, some missing. The sample includes tens of thousands of clones, 85% to 95% seen only once; the top ten take 2%. The sequenced sample was peripheral blood, obtained in the third trimester of pregnancy. The receptors stem from a female donor in good health, enrolled as a control in a pregnancy study.

This clone was recorded only once. The V and J genes are TRBV10-3 and TRBJ2-5, with TRBD1 matching 10 bases. J gave up 2 bases and V 4 bases, and 4 bases lay outside the gene matches. The length of the CDR3 is 15 residues. CDR1 is ENHRY, CDR2 SYGVKD, per germline. Written as DNA, the CDR3 is TGTGCCATCAGTGGGGACAGGGGAGCACAAGAGACCCAGTACTTC. Its translation: CAISGDRGAQETQYF.

The chain employs TRBV18 and TRBJ1-3, with 7 bases matching TRBD1. V shed 1 base and J 2 bases; nucleotides not matched to a gene: 2. The CDR3 covers 15 residues. Germline V gene sequence: CDR1 KGHSH, CDR2 LQKENI. The CDR3 loop is CASSPQGATGNTIYF. Written as DNA, the CDR3 is TGTGCCAGCTCACCACAGGGGGCTACTGGAAACACCATATATTTT.

The genes are TRBV5-4 and TRBJ2-7; TRBD1 matches at 9 bases. This CDR3 spans 14 amino acids. Germline V gene data show CDR1 as SGHNT and CDR2 as YYREEE (reference sequence). J lost 4 bases, V lost 3 bases, and 5 bases had no gene match. In DNA, the CDR3 is TGTGCCAGCAGCTCGGGACAGGGTTGGTACGAGCAGTACTTC. This gives the protein CASSSGQGWYEQYF.

This clone was found once. J is TRBJ2-1 and V is TRBV2; possible D gene TRBD2, 6 bases. There are 16 residues in the CDR3. Germline values: CDR1 SNHLY, CDR2 FYNNEI. Trimming left V 1 base short and J 3 bases short, with 13 bases between. CDR3 nucleotide sequence: TGTGCCAGCAGTGAAGGTCGCGGGACCTTCTACAATGAGCAGTTCTTC. Amino acids: CASSEGRGTFYNEQFF.

This chain uses TRBV30 with TRBJ2-5; 12 nucleotides match TRBD2. The CDR3 is made up of 15 amino acids. Germline CDR1 GTSNPN, CDR2 SVGIG (reference sequence). Trimming at V came to 3 bases and at J to 4 bases, leaving 6 bases not matched to a gene. The CDR3 DNA reads TGTGCCTGGAGGAGGGCTAGCGGGAGGGGAGAGACCCAGTACTTC. This encodes CAWRRASGRGETQYF. The variable domain in full, completed from reference TRBV30 and TRBJ2-5, reads SQTIHQWPATLVQPVGSPLSLECTVEGTSNPNLYWYRQAAGRGLQLLFYSVGIGQISSEVPQNLSASRPQDRQFILSSKKLLLSDSGFYLCAWRRASGRGETQYFGPGTRLLVL.

This chain uses TRBV5-6 with TRBJ2-7, with TRBD2 identical over 7 bases. CDR3 length: 13 residues. Per the germline V gene, CDR1 is SGHDT and CDR2 is YYEEEE. This CDR3 is CASSFPGTGGCSV. The CDR3 DNA sequence: TGTGCCAGCAGCTTCCCCGGTACCGGGGGGTGCAGTGTC.

V usage is TRBV15 and J usage is TRBJ2-5; 7 nucleotides match TRBD2. Trimming took 3 bases from V and 6 from J; bases not matched to a gene: 7. From germline, CDR1 is LNHNV and CDR2 YYDKDF (reference sequence). CDR3 size: 14 residues. DNA for the CDR3: TGTGCCACCAGCAGTCGCGGGAGTAGGAAGACCCAGTACTTC. Amino acid sequence: CATSSRGSRKTQYF.

The V gene is TRBV27, the J gene TRBJ2-1; 7 positions match TRBD2. In germline, CDR1 is MNHEY, CDR2 SMNVEV (reference sequence). V lost 1 base, J lost 1 base, and 4 bases stayed unmatched. The CDR3 has 16 amino acids. The CDR3 reads CASSLWGRGSYNEQFF. CDR3 DNA: TGTGCCAGCAGTTTATGGGGGAGGGGATCCTACAATGAGCAGTTCTTC.

The chain couples TRBV5-1 to TRBJ2-3; D might be TRBD2 (5 bases). Trimming left V 3 bases short and J 3 bases short, with 8 bases between. This CDR3 spans 13 amino acids. Germline V gives CDR1 SGHRS, CDR2 YFSETQ. CDR3 DNA sequence: TGCGCCAGCAGCTCACTAGAAACAGATACGCAGTATTTT. This translates into CASSSLETDTQYF. The full variable domain, its missing parts supplied by reference TRBV5-1 and TRBJ2-3, is KAGVTQTPRYLIKTRGQQVTLSCSPISGHRSVSWYQQTPGQGLQFLFEYFSETQRNKGNFPGRFSGRQFSNSRSEMNVSTLELGDSALYLCASSSLETDTQYFGPGTRLTVL.

The chain uses TRBV6-5 and TRBJ2-5, with D possibly being TRBD2 (6 bases). V lost 0 bases to trimming and J lost 4 bases, with 12 bases between them. CDR1 and CDR2 (germline): MNHEY, SVGAGI. This CDR3 comprises 15 residues. CDR3 loop: CASSYSMGGRETQYF. Written as DNA, the CDR3 is TGTGCCAGCAGTTACTCGATGGGGGGAAGAGAGACCCAGTACTTC.

This rearrangement joins TRBV29-1 to TRBJ2-3, with 9 bases that match TRBD2. The V and J ends lost 3 bases and 6 bases, in that order; junction bases with no gene match: 25. The CDR3 is 20 residues long. Germline V gene sequence: CDR1 SQVTM, CDR2 ANQGSEA. The CDR3 DNA follows: TGCAGCGTTGAGTCCTCTGTCTCCTCTGTCAGCGGGGGGCCACCCGATACGCAGTATTTT. It yields the protein CSVESSVSSVSGGPPDTQYF.

V gene TRBV7-9 combines with J gene TRBJ2-7; TRBD2 matches at 11 bases. This CDR3 is built from 18 residues. J gave up 6 bases and V 2 bases, and 15 bases lay outside the gene matches. Germline V gene lookup returns CDR1 SEHNR and CDR2 FQNEAQ (reference sequence). In DNA form, the CDR3 reads TGTGCCAGCAGCTTAACTAGCGGGGGACCCCTAGCTCAGTTCGAGCAGTACTTC. The encoded protein is CASSLTSGGPLAQFEQYF.

The chain has TRBV15 and TRBJ2-2, with 11 bases identical to TRBD2. Germline CDR1 is LNHNV and CDR2 is YYDKDF (reference sequence). This CDR3 has 16 amino acids. Losses at the gene ends were 5 bases for V and 0 bases for J; bases not matched to a gene: 2. CDR3 coding DNA: TGTGCCACCAGCTTACTAGCGGGAGCGAACACCGGGGAGCTGTTTTTT. It translates to CATSLLAGANTGELFF.

V gene TRBV5-5 combines with J gene TRBJ2-5; a possible D gene is TRBD1 (5 bases). The V and J ends lost 0 bases and 5 bases respectively, with 11 bases between them. Germline V gives CDR1 SGHKS, CDR2 YYEKEE (reference sequence). This CDR3 comprises 14 residues. Written as DNA, the CDR3 is TGTGCCAGCAGCTTGGTAGGGGTGGGGGAGACCCAGTACTTC. This gives the protein CASSLVGVGETQYF.

The rearrangement joins TRBV10-1 to TRBJ2-1, with D possibly being TRBD2 (6 bases). Germline CDR1 WNHNN, CDR2 SYGVQD (reference sequence). The CDR3 consists of 13 residues. V was trimmed by 3 bases and J by 10 bases, leaving 13 bases between them. The CDR3 here is CASSDGTSREQFF. Written as DNA, the CDR3 is TGCGCCAGCAGTGACGGGACTTCCCGGGAGCAGTTCTTC.

In its sample, this clone was seen a few times. The genes are TRBV4-3 and TRBJ2-3; D remains unclear. The V and J ends lost 1 base and 4 bases respectively, with 9 bases between them. Germline lookup yields CDR1 LGHNA and CDR2 YSLEER. The CDR3 runs 14 residues. The CDR3 DNA follows: TGCGCCAGCAGCCAAGGCGCAGGCGCAGATACGCAGTATTTT. It encodes CASSQGAGADTQYF.

The V gene is TRBV30, the J gene TRBJ2-5, with TRBD2 matching over 8 bases. Germline loops: CDR1 GTSNPN, CDR2 SVGIG (reference sequence). Trimming at V came to 3 bases and at J to 5 bases, leaving 8 bases not matched to a gene. CDR3 length: 14 amino acids. This CDR3 reads CAWRPGGPRETQYF. CDR3 nucleotides: TGTGCCTGGAGGCCGGGGGGGCCCCGTGAGACCCAGTACTTC.

This clone is a singleton in its sample. The J gene is TRBJ2-5, the V gene TRBV28; D might be TRBD1 (6 bases). This CDR3 is built from 14 residues. The V end lost 9 bases, the J end lost 4 bases, and 18 bases lay between the germline ends. The germline V gene encodes CDR1 MDHEN and CDR2 SYDVKM. The CDR3 DNA reads as TGTGCCAGTTTGAGTAGGGGGATAGGAGAGACCCAGTACTTC. It yields the protein CASLSRGIGETQYF.

This clone was counted once. The J gene is TRBJ2-3, the V gene TRBV7-2, with 7 bases lining up with TRBD1. J was trimmed by 0 bases and V by 6 bases; bases with no gene match: 6. Germline V gives CDR1 SGHTA, CDR2 FQGNSA. This CDR3 has 15 amino acids. The CDR3 protein is CASSPRGGSTDTQYF. For the CDR3, the DNA is TGTGCCAGCAGTCCACGAGGGGGCAGCACAGATACGCAGTATTTT.

The chain employs TRBV29-1 and TRBJ2-3; maybe TRBD1 (6 bases). Trimming pared 3 bases from V and 2 bases from J, leaving 9 bases between. The CDR3 spans 13 residues. The germline V gene encodes CDR1 SQVTM and CDR2 ANQGSEA. The CDR3 loop reads CSVDRGNTDTQYF. As DNA, the CDR3 is TGCAGCGTTGACAGGGGCAACACAGATACGCAGTATTTT.

The rearrangement links TRBV15 to TRBJ2-7, with a possible D match to TRBD2 (6 bases). The CDR3 is 17 residues long. The germline V and J ends were trimmed by 1 base and 4 bases, with 20 bases remaining between them. The germline V gene has CDR1 LNHNV and CDR2 YYDKDF (reference sequence). The DNA for the CDR3 is TGTGCCACCAGCAGAGTCGGAGGGTCATTGTCCCAATACGAGCAGTACTTC. Its protein product is CATSRVGGSLSQYEQYF.

The chain is built from TRBV10-2 and TRBJ2-1; possible D gene TRBD2, 6 bases. From germline, CDR1 is WSHSY and CDR2 SAAADI. This CDR3 is 13 amino acids long. Deletions cut 7 bases from V and 4 bases from J, with 11 bases between. The CDR3 DNA reads as TGCGCCAGCATGAGTAGCGGTTACAATGAGCAGTTCTTC. This codes for CASMSSGYNEQFF.

This clone has more than one count but fewer than ten. This chain joins TRBV7-9 and TRBJ1-1; D call uncertain. V was shortened by 2 bases and J by 0 bases, with 7 bases between the two germline ends. Germline lookup yields CDR1 SEHNR and CDR2 FQNEAQ (reference sequence). CDR3 length: 14 residues. The CDR3 DNA reads as TGTGCCAGCAGCTTACTCGGTGTGAACACTGAAGCTTTCTTT. Residues: CASSLLGVNTEAFF.

The V call is TRBV5-1, the J call TRBJ2-3; 12 positions agree with TRBD2. The CDR3 has 16 amino acids. The V segment lost 4 bases and the J segment 2 bases; nucleotides outside the gene matches: 5. CDR1 SGHRS and CDR2 YFSETQ come from the germline V gene. The CDR3 sequence: CASSTGLAGFTDTQYF. The CDR3 bases are TGCGCCAGCAGCACCGGACTAGCGGGGTTCACAGATACGCAGTATTTT.

The chain has TRBV5-4 and TRBJ2-5, with 12 bases identical to TRBD2. The CDR3 is 15 residues long. Looked up from germline, CDR1 is SGHNT and CDR2 is YYREEE (reference sequence). V dropped 4 bases and J dropped 3; count of bases not matched to a gene: 4. CDR3 residues: CASSRWTSGKETQYF. The CDR3 DNA follows: TGTGCCAGCAGCCGCTGGACTAGCGGGAAAGAGACCCAGTACTTC.

V is TRBV28 and J is TRBJ1-2; the D is unclear. The length of the CDR3 is 13 residues. The V gene's germline CDR1 is MDHEN and CDR2 SYDVKM. V was trimmed by 6 bases and J by 2 bases, leaving 10 bases between them. The CDR3 sequence: CASRESGNYGYTF. The DNA for the CDR3 is TGTGCCAGCAGGGAGTCGGGGAACTATGGCTACACCTTC.

The chain joins TRBV5-4 to TRBJ2-7; D possibly corresponds to TRBD2 (7 bases). The CDR3 is 14 amino acids. V lost 1 base and J lost 2, with 10 bases in between. Germline V gene data show CDR1 as SGHNT and CDR2 as YYREEE (reference sequence). In nucleotides, the CDR3 is TGTGCCAGCAGCTTGACAGGGACTACCTACGAGCAGTACTTC. Its protein is CASSLTGTTYEQYF.

The genes are TRBV28 and TRBJ2-7; D is uncertain. The CDR3 sequence is 14 residues long. Germline V gene sequence: CDR1 MDHEN, CDR2 SYDVKM. V lost 6 bases to trimming and J lost 0 bases, with 12 bases between them. CDR3 sequence reads: CASRNYRLSYEQYF. The CDR3 DNA sequence: TGTGCCAGCAGAAATTATAGACTCTCCTACGAGCAGTACTTC. The entire variable domain, with the rest obtained from reference TRBV28 and TRBJ2-7, is as follows: DVKVTQSSRYLVKRTGEKVFLECVQDMDHENMFWYRQDPGLGLRLIYFSYDVKMKEKGDIPEGYSVSREKKERFSLILESASTNQTSMYLCASRNYRLSYEQYFGPGTRLTVT.

The chain recombines TRBV11-1 with TRBJ1-1; a possible D gene is TRBD1 (5 bases). The CDR3 contains 16 residues. The V gene's germline CDR1 is SGHAT and CDR2 FQDESV (reference sequence). Trimming took off 2 bases at V and 0 bases at J, with 13 bases between the two ends. CDR3 sequence reads: CASSLSRAGMNTEAFF. CDR3 sequence (DNA): TGTGCCAGCAGCTTATCCCGGGCAGGGATGAACACTGAAGCTTTCTTT. Drawing the rest from reference TRBV11-1 and TRBJ1-1, the complete variable domain is EAEVAQSPRYKITEKSQAVAFWCDPISGHATLYWYRQILGQGPELLVQFQDESVVDDSQLPKDRFSAERLKGVDSTLKIQPAELGDSAMYLCASSLSRAGMNTEAFFGQGTRLTVV.